This note documents a single T cell receptor beta chain sequence. Its matching antigen is unknown. A sample-barcoded 5' primer and a J-beta primer mix were used in a second PCR of roughly 6 to 11 cycles. There were at least 2.5 million CDR3-containing paired-end reads obtained from each sample. In TCRdb, the 5' RACE reads were re-called with MiXCR into one record per CDR3 protein. Here the sample spans 550,000 to 650,000 distinct CDR3 sequences, about 25% being singletons. The source of the sample is a study of blood T cells in healthy people across ages. Germline V CDR1 and CDR2: SEHNR, FQNEAQ (reference sequence). Trimming shortened V by 3 bases and J by 6 bases, and 9 bases separated the two germline ends. The CDR3 covers 13 residues. Study-wide results and caveats: Samples with more naive T cells showed higher observed beta diversity.

The sample was also reused in another study, on T cells of mothers and their children.

The V call is TRBV7-9, the J call TRBJ2-1; D not resolved. What was sequenced was blood. The source is a boy aged 2 to 10 in good health. The chain's CDR3 is CASSFSYSNEQFF. CDR3 nucleotide sequence: TGTGCCAGCAGCTTTAGCTACAGCAATGAGCAGTTCTTC.